This TCR beta chain originates from a study of T cell responses to AZD1222 COVID-19 vaccine. V was shortened by 8 bases and J by 8 bases, with 15 bases between the two germline ends. This CDR3 has 13 amino acids. TCRdb keeps only in-frame clones here, not all; method: immunoSEQ multiplex PCR. Among some 130,000 clones, about 88% were seen once, and the ten largest hold 2% to 3%. Material: peripheral blood, obtained on day 0 of AZD1222 vaccination. The rearrangement links TRBV12-3 or TRBV12-4 to TRBJ2-2; D is perhaps TRBD2 (6 bases). This sequence originates from an adult in good health. Written as DNA, the CDR3 is TGTGCCAGCGGGAGCTTGCGGGGTGGGGAGCTGTTTTTT. Its translation: CASGSLRGGELFF.